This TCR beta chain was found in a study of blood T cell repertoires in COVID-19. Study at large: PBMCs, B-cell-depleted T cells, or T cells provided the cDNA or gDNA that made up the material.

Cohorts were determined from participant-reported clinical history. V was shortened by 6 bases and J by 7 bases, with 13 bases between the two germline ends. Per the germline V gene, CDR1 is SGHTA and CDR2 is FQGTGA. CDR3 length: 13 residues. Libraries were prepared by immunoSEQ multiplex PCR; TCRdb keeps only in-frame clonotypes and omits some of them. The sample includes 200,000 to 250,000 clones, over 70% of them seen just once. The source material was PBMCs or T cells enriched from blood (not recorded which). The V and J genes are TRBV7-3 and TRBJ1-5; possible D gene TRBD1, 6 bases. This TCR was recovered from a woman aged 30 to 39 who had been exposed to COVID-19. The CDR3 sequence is CASRPGERQPQHF. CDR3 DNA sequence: TGTGCCAGCAGGCCAGGGGAGCGGCAGCCCCAGCATTTT.